These 5 T cell receptor beta chains were sequenced from one sample in a study of blood T cell repertoires in COVID-19. The assay was immunoSEQ multiplex PCR, and TCRdb's table has in-frame clones only and misses some. The data show 120,000 to 150,000 clones, 88% seen once. The sample taken for sequencing was peripheral blood. The receptors come from a human donor with COVID-19, enrolled during active disease. The donor label of this sample is uncertain.

The CDR3 region has the DNA TGTGCCAGCAGTTTATGGGGCCGGTCTGGGAACACTGAAGCTTTCTTT. It is translated as CASSLWGRSGNTEAFF. V gene TRBV28 combines with J gene TRBJ1-1; D not certain. The V end lost 0 bases, the J end lost 1 base, and 12 bases lay between the germline ends. The CDR3 runs to 16 residues. The germline V gene encodes CDR1 MDHEN and CDR2 SYDVKM.

The chain employs TRBV30 and TRBJ2-7; D not resolved. The CDR3 runs 13 residues. Trimming stripped 1 base from V and 3 bases from J, with 10 bases between. CDR1 and CDR2 (germline): GTSNPN, SVGIG (reference sequence). The CDR3 DNA sequence: TGTGCCTGGAGTGCGACACCCCTCTACGAGCAGTACTTC. Amino acid sequence: CAWSATPLYEQYF. Full variable domain (remainder filled in from reference TRBV30 and TRBJ2-7): SQTIHQWPATLVQPVGSPLSLECTVEGTSNPNLYWYRQAAGRGLQLLFYSVGIGQISSEVPQNLSASRPQDRQFILSSKKLLLSDSGFYLCAWSATPLYEQYFGPGTRLTVT.

The chain links TRBV24-1 to TRBJ1-1; D is unresolved. The CDR3 is 13 residues long. V dropped 7 bases and J dropped 7 bases, with 15 bases sitting between them. The germline V gene encodes CDR1 KGHDR and CDR2 SFDVKD. This CDR3 is CATSHDKGIEAFF. The CDR3 bases are TGTGCCACCAGCCATGACAAAGGCATTGAAGCTTTCTTT.

The CDR3 DNA reads TGTGCCAGCAGGAACGTTCCGGGACAGCACTACGAGCAGTACTTC. Amino acids: CASRNVPGQHYEQYF. The chain links TRBV28 to TRBJ2-7, with 7 bases that match TRBD1. Germline-derived CDR1 and CDR2 are MDHEN and SYDVKM. Germline trimming cut 6 bases from V and 3 bases from J; bases unmatched to any gene: 11. The CDR3 is made up of 15 amino acids.

This clone has just one count. The gene calls are TRBV25-1 and TRBJ2-7; D is perhaps TRBD1 (6 bases). Trimming removed 4 bases at V and 0 bases at J, with 16 bases between. Germline CDR1 is MGHDK and CDR2 is SYGVNS. The CDR3 totals 16 residues. The CDR3 coding sequence is TGTGCCAGCAGTGGAGGGGACATCCTGAGCTCCTACGAGCAGTACTTC. Translating it yields CASSGGDILSSYEQYF.